This TCR beta chain is from a study of blood T cells in healthy people across ages. Broader study findings: It was not known whether donors were CMV positive (a possible confounder of expanded clonotype changes). Unsorted PBMCs ruled out conclusive naive versus antigen-experienced comparison.

On this clonotype: Its antigen is not identified.

The use of a sample-barcoded 5' primer and a J-beta primer mix characterized a second PCR of roughly 6 to 11 cycles. MiXCR, run by TCRdb on the 5' RACE reads, gives a single entry per CDR3 protein. Of 800,000 to 1,000,000 distinct CDR3 sequences listed, around 46% are singletons. The draw of peripheral blood yielded approximately 10 milliliters from each donor. With 2 bases clipped from V and 7 bases from J, the junction kept 7 bases outside the gene matches. The CDR3 covers 14 residues. CDR1 and CDR2 (germline): SGHRS, YFSETQ. This receptor was taken from a man aged 30-40 years in good health. The chain uses TRBV5-1 and TRBJ1-1, with 8 bases identical to TRBD1. Sequencing was done on a sample of blood. The CDR3 nucleotides read TGCGCCAGCAGCTTTGGACAGGGCGAAGGTGAAGCTTTCTTT. Residues: CASSFGQGEGEAFF.